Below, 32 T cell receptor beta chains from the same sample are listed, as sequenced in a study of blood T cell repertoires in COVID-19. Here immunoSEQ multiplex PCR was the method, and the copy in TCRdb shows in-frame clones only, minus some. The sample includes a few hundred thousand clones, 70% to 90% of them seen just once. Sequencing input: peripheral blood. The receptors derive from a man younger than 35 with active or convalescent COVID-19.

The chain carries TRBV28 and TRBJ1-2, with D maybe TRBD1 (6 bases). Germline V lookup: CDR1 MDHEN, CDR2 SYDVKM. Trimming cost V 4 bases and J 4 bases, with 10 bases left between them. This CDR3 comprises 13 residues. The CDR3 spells CASSSTGSYGYTF. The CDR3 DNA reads TGTGCCAGCAGTTCCACAGGGAGCTATGGCTACACCTTC.

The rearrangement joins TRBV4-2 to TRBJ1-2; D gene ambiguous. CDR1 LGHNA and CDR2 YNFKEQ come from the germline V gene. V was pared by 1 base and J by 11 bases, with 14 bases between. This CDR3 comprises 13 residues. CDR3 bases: TGTGCCAGCAGCCAAGCGCTAGATCTTGGGTACACCTTC. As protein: CASSQALDLGYTF.

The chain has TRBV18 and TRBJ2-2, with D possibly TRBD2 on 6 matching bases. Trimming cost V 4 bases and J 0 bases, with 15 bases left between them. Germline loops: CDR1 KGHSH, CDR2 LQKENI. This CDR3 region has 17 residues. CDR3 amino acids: CASSRNGSPTNTGELFF. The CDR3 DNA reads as TGTGCCAGCTCACGGAACGGGAGTCCCACGAACACCGGGGAGCTGTTTTTT. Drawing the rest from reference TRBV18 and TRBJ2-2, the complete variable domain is NAGVMQNPRHLVRRRGQEARLRCSPMKGHSHVYWYRQLPEEGLKFMVYLQKENIIDESGMPKERFSAEFPKEGPSILRIQQVVRGDSAAYFCASSRNGSPTNTGELFFGEGSRLTVL.

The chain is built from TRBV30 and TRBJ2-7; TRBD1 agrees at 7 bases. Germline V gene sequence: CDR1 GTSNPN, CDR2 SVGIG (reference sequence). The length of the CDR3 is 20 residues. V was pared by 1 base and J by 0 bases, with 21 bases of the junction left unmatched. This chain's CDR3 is CAWSGPKPGQSLGASYEQYF. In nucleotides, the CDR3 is TGTGCCTGGAGTGGTCCTAAACCGGGACAGAGTTTGGGTGCCTCCTACGAGCAGTACTTC.

In DNA form, the CDR3 reads TGTGCCAGCAGCCTCGCGATGGATAGCTCACCCCTCCACTTT. Its protein product is CASSLAMDSSPLHF. The rearrangement joins TRBV9 to TRBJ1-6; D is unresolved. V was clipped by 4 bases and J by 10 bases, with 15 bases between them. Germline V gives CDR1 SGDLS, CDR2 YYNGEE. The CDR3 is 14 residues long. The whole variable domain, filled in from reference TRBV9 and TRBJ1-6, reads DSGVTQTPKHLITATGQRVTLRCSPRSGDLSVYWYQQSLDQGLQFLIQYYNGEERAKGNILERFSAQQFPDLHSELNLSSLELGDSALYFCASSLAMDSSPLHFGNGTRLTVT.

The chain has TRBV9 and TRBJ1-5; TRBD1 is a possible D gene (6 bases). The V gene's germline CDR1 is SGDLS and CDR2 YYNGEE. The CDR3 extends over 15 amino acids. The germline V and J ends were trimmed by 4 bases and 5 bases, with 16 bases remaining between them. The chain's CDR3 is CASSQRGGFDQPQHF. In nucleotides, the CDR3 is TGTGCCAGCAGCCAGAGGGGGGGTTTTGATCAGCCCCAGCATTTT.

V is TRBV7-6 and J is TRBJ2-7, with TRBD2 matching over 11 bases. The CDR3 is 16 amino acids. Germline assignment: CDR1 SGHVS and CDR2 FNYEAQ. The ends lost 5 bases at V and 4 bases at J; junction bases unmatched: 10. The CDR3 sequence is CASSPRTSGSYYEQYF. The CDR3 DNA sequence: TGTGCCAGCAGCCCCCGAACTAGCGGGAGTTATTACGAGCAGTACTTC.

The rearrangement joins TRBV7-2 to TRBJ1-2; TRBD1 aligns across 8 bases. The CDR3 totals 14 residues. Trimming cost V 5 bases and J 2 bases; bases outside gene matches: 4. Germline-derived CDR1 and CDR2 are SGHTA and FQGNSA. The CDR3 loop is CASSADRVNYGYTF. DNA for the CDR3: TGTGCCAGCAGCGCGGACAGGGTGAACTATGGCTACACCTTC. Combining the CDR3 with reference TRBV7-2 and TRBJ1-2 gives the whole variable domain GAGVSQSPSNKVTEKGKDVELRCDPISGHTALYWYRQSLGQGLEFLIYFQGNSAPDKSGLPSDRFSAERTGGSVSTLTIQRTQQEDSAVYLCASSADRVNYGYTFGSGTRLTVV.

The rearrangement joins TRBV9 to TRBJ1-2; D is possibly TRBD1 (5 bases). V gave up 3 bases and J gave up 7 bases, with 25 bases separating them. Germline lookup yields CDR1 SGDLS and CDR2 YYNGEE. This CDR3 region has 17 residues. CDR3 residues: CASSALTSGLGEAGYTF. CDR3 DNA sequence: TGTGCCAGCAGCGCCCTTACGTCCGGGTTAGGGGAGGCTGGCTACACCTTC.

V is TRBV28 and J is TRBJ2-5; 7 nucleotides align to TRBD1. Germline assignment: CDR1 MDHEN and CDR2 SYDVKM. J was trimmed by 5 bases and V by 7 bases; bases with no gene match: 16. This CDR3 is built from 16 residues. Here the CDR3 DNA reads TGTGCCAGCACGGGAACAGGGGCGGGTAGAGGTGAGACCCAGTACTTC. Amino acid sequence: CASTGTGAGRGETQYF.

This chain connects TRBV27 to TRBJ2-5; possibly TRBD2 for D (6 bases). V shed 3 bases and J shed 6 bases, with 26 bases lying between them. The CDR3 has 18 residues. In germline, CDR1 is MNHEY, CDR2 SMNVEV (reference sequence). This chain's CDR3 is CASSLFGPGDAVQQTQYF. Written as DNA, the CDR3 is TGTGCCAGCAGTTTGTTTGGTCCGGGGGATGCTGTCCAGCAGACCCAGTACTTC.

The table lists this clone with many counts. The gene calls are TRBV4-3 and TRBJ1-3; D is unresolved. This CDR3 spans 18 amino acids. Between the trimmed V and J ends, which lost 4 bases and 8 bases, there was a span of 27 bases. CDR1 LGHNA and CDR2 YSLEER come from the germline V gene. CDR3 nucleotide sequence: TGCGCCAGCAGCCGTTATGCAATCGGGATCTCTGAAGGATACACCATATATTTT. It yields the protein CASSRYAIGISEGYTIYF.

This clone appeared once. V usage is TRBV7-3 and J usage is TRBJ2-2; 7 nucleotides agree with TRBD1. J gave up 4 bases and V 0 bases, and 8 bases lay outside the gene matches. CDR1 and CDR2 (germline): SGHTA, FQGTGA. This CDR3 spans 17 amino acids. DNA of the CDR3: TGTGCCAGCAGCTTAACAGGGGGCGCGCCCGGCACCGGGGAGCTGTTTTTT. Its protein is CASSLTGGAPGTGELFF. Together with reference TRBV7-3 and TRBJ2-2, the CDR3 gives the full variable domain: GAGVSQTPSNKVTEKGKYVELRCDPISGHTALYWYRQSLGQGPEFLIYFQGTGAADDSGLPNDRFFAVRPEGSVSTLKIQRTERGDSAVYLCASSLTGGAPGTGELFFGEGSRLTVL.

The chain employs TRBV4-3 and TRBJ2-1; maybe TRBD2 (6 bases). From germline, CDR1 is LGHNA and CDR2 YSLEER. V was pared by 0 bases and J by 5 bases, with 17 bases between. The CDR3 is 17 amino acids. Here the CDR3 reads CASSQERASAQNNEQFF. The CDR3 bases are TGCGCCAGCAGCCAAGAGCGGGCTAGCGCCCAGAACAATGAGCAGTTCTTC.

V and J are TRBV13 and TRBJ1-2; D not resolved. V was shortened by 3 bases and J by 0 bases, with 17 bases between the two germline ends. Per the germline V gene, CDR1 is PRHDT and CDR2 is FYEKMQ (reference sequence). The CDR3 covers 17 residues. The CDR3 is CASSFSWATIANYGYTF. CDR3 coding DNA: TGTGCCAGCAGCTTCTCGTGGGCTACAATAGCTAACTATGGCTACACCTTC.

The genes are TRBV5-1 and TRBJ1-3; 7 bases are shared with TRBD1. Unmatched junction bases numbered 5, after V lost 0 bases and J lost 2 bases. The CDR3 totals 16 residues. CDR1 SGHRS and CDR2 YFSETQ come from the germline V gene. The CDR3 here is CASSLGTGAPGNTIYF. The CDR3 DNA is TGCGCCAGCAGCTTGGGCACAGGGGCCCCTGGAAACACCATATATTTT.

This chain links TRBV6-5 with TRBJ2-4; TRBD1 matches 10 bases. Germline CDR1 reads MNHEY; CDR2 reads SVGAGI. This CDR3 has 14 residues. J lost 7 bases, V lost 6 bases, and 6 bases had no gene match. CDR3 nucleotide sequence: TGTGCCAGCAGCGGAGAGGGACAGGGGAACATTCAGTACTTC. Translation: CASSGEGQGNIQYF.

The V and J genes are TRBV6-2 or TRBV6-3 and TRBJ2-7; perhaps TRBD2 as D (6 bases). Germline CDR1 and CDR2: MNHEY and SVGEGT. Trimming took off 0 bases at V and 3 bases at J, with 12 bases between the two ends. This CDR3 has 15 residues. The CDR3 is CASSYSSGGVYEQYF. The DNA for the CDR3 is TGTGCCAGCAGTTACTCGTCAGGAGGGGTCTACGAGCAGTACTTC.

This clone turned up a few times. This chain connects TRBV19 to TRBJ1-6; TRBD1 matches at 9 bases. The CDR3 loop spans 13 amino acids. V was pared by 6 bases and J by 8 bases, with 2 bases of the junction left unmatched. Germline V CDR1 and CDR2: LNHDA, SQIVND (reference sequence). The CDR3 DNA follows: TGTGCCAGTAGCAGACAGGGGGATTCACCCCTCCACTTT. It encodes CASSRQGDSPLHF.

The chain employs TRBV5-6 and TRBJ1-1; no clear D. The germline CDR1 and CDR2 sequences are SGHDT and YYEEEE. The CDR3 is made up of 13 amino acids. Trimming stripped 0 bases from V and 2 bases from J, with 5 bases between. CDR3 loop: CASSLAVNTEAFF. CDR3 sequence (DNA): TGTGCCAGCAGCTTGGCAGTTAACACTGAAGCTTTCTTT.

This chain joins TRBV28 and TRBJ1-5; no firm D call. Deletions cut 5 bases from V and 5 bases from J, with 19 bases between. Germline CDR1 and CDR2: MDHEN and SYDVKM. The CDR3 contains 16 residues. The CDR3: CASSILGSPGYQPQHF. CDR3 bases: TGTGCCAGCAGTATACTCGGATCCCCGGGATATCAGCCCCAGCATTTT. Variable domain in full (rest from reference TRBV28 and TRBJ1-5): DVKVTQSSRYLVKRTGEKVFLECVQDMDHENMFWYRQDPGLGLRLIYFSYDVKMKEKGDIPEGYSVSREKKERFSLILESASTNQTSMYLCASSILGSPGYQPQHFGDGTRLSIL.

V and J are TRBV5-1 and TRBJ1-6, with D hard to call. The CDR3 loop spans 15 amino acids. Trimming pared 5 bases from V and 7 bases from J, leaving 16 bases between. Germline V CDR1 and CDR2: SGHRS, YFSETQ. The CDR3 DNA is TGCGCCAGCAGGCTGGAGTCGACCGGAAATTCACCCCTCCACTTT. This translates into CASRLESTGNSPLHF.

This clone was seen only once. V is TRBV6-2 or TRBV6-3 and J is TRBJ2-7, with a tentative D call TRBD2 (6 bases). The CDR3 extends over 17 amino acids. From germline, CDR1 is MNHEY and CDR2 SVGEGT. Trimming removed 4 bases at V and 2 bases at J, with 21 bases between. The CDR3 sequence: CASSFFPLEGATYEQYF. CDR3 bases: TGTGCCAGCAGTTTTTTCCCGCTGGAGGGTGCCACCTACGAGCAGTACTTC.

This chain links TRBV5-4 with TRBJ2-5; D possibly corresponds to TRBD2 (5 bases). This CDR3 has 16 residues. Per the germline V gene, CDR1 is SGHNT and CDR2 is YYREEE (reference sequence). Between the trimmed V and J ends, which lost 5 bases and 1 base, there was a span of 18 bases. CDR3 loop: CASSSPKRGSQETQYF. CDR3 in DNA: TGTGCCAGCAGTTCGCCCAAGCGAGGGTCCCAAGAGACCCAGTACTTC. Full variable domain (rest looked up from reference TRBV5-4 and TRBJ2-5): ETGVTQSPTHLIKTRGQQVTLRCSSQSGHNTVSWYQQALGQGPQFIFQYYREEENGRGNFPPRFSGLQFPNYSSELNVNALELDDSALYLCASSSPKRGSQETQYFGPGTRLLVL.

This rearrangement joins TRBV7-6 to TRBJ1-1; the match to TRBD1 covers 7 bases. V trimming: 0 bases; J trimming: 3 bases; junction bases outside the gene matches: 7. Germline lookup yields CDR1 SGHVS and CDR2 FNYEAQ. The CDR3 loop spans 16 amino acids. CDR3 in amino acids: CASSLAQGGPYTEAFF. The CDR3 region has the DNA TGTGCCAGCAGCTTAGCGCAGGGGGGTCCATACACTGAAGCTTTCTTT.

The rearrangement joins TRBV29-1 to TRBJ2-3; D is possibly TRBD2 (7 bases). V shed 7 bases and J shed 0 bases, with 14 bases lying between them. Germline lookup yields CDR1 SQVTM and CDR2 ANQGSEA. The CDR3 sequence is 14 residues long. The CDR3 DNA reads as TGCAGCGCGGGGCGGGGGCCTAGCACAGATACGCAGTATTTT. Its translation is CSAGRGPSTDTQYF.

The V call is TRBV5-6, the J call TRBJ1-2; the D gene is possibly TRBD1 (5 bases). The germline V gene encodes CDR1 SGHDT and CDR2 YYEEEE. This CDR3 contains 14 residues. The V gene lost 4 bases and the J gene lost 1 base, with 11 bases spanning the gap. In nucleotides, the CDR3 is TGTGCCAGCAGCCAGGGCCAGAGTAACTATGGCTACACCTTC. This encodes CASSQGQSNYGYTF.

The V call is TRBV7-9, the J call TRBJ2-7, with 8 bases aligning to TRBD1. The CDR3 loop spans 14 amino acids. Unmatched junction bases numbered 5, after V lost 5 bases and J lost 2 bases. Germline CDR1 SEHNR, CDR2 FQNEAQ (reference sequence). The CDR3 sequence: CASSRTGSAYEQYF. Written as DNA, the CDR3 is TGTGCCAGCAGCAGGACAGGGTCAGCCTACGAGCAGTACTTC.

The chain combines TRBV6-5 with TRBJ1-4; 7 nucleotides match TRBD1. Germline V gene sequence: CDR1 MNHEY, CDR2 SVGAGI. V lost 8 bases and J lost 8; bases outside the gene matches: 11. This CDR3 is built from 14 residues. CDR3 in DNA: TGTGCCAGCCGACGACAGGGAGGTGGGGAAAAACTGTTTTTT. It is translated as CASRRQGGGEKLFF.

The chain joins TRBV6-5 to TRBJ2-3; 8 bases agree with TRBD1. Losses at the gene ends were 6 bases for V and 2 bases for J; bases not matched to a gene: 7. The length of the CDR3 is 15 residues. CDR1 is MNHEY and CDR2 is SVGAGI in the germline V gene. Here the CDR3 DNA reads TGTGCCAGCAGCATCAACAGGGGGATCACAGATACGCAGTATTTT. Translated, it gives CASSINRGITDTQYF.

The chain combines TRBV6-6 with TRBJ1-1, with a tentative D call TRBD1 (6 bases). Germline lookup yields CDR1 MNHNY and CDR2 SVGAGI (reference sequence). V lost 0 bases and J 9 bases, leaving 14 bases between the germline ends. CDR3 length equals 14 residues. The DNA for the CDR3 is TGTGCCAGCAGTTACTCACCCAAAGGGGGTCAAGCTTTCTTT. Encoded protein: CASSYSPKGGQAFF.

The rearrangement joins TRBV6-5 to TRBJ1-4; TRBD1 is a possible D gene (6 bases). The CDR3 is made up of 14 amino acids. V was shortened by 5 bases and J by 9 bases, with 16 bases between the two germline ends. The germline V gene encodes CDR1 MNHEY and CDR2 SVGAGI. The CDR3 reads CASSKQGDAKKLFF. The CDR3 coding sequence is TGTGCCAGCAGTAAACAGGGAGACGCAAAAAAACTGTTTTTT.